What follows describes a single T cell receptor beta chain. This sample was included in a study of cytomegalovirus exposure and HLA in healthy donors. With 60 Vbeta and 13 Jbeta primers, the PCR was carried out. The table came from immunoSEQ multiplex PCR; TCRdb's copy has only in-frame clones and leaves some out. The table includes 95,000 to 150,000 clones, more than 65% detected once. Germline V gene data show CDR1 as SGHTA and CDR2 as FQGTGA. V lost 2 bases and J 7 bases, leaving 14 bases between the germline ends. This CDR3 is built from 14 residues. The sequenced sample was PBMCs. The V and J genes are TRBV7-3 and TRBJ1-1, with D uncertain. This receptor was obtained from a middle-aged woman in good health and CMV-seropositive. The DNA of the CDR3 is TGTGCCAGCAGCTTAGAGGGTGGCATAGGTGAAGCTTTCTTT. It is translated as CASSLEGGIGEAFF.